This T cell receptor (beta chain) was recorded in a study of blood T cell repertoires in COVID-19. Germline V gives CDR1 MNHNY, CDR2 SVGAGI (reference sequence). The CDR3 contains 12 residues. Trimming shortened V by 8 bases and J by 0 bases, and 5 bases separated the two germline ends. Clones were read by immunoSEQ multiplex PCR, and TCRdb kept only the in-frame ones, dropping some. The sample gives 120,000 or so clones, around 89% of which show up once; approximately 8% is in the top ten. V and J are TRBV6-6 and TRBJ1-5; D ambiguous. Sequences were obtained from peripheral blood. This TCR was sampled from a man aged 50 to 59 with acute or convalescent COVID-19. CDR3 DNA sequence: TGTGCCAGCGGGCCTAGCAATCAGCCCCAGCATTTT. This encodes CASGPSNQPQHF.